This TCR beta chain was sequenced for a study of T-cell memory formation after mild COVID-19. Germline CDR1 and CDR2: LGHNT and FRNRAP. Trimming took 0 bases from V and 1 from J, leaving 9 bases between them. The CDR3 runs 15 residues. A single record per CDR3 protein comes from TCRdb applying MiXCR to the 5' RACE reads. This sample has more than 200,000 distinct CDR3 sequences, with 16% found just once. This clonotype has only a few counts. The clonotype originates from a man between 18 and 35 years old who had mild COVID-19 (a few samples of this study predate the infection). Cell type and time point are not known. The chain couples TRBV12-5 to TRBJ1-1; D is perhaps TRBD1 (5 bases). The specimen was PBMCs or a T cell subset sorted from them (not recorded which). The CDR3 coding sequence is TGTGCTAGTGGTTTGGTACCCGGGGGGAACACTGAAGCTTTCTTT. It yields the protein CASGLVPGGNTEAFF.